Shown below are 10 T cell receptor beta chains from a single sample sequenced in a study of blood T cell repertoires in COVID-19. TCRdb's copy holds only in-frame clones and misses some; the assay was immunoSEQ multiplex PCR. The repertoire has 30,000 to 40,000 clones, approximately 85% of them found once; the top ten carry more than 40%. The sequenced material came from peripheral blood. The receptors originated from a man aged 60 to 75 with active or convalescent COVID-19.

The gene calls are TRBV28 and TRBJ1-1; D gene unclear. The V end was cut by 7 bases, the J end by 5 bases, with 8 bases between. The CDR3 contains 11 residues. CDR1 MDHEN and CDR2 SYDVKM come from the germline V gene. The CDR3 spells CASTLRTEAFF. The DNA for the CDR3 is TGTGCCAGCACCCTGAGGACTGAAGCTTTCTTT.

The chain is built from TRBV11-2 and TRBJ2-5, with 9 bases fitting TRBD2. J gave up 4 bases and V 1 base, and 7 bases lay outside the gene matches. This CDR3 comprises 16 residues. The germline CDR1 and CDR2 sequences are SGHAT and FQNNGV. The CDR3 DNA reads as TGTGCCAGCAGCTTAGGGACTAGCGTGGGTGGAGAGACCCAGTACTTC. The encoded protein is CASSLGTSVGGETQYF.

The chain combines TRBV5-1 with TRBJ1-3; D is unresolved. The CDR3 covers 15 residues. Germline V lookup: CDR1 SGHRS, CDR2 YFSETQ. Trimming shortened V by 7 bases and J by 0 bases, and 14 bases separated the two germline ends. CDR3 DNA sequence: TGCGCCAGCTCCCCTGACACTTCCTCTGGAAACACCATATATTTT. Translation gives CASSPDTSSGNTIYF.

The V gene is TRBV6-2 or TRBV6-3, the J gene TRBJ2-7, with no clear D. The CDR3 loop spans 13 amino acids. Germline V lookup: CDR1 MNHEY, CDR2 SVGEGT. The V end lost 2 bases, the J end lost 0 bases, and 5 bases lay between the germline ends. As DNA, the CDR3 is TGTGCCAGCAGTTACCGGAGCTCCTACGAGCAGTACGTC. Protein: CASSYRSSYEQYV.

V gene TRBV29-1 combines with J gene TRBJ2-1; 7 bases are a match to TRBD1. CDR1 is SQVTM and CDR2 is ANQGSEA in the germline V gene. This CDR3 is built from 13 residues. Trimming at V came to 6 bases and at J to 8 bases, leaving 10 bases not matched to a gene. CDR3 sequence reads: CSVAGTEGDEQFF. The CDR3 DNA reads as TGCAGCGTAGCCGGGACAGAGGGCGATGAGCAGTTCTTC.

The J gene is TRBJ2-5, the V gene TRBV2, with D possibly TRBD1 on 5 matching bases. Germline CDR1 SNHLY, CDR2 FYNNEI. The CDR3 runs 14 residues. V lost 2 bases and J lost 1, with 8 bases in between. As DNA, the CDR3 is TGTGCCAGCAGTGAACAGGGTCCCCAAGAGACCCAGTACTTC. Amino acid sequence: CASSEQGPQETQYF. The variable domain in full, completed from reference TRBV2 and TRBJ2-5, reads EPEVTQTPSHQVTQMGQEVILRCVPISNHLYFYWYRQILGQKVEFLVSFYNNEISEKSEIFDDQFSVERPDGSNFTLKIRSTKLEDSAMYFCASSEQGPQETQYFGPGTRLLVL.

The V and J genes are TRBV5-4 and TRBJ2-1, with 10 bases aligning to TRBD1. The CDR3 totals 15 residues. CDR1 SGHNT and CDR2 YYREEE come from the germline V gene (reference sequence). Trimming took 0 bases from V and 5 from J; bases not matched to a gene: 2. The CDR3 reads CASSLGQGANNEQFF. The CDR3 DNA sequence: TGTGCCAGCAGCTTGGGACAGGGGGCGAACAATGAGCAGTTCTTC.

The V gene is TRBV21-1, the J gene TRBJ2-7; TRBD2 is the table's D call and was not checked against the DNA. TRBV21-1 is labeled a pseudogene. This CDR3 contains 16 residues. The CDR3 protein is CASSKVPSGGRSEQYV. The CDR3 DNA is TGTGCCAGCAGCAAAGTTCCTAGCGGGGGGCGTAGCGAGCAGTACGTC.

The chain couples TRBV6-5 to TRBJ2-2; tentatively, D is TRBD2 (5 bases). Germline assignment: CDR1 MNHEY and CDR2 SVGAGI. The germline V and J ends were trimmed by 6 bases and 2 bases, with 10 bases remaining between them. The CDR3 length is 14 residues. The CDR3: CASRRLTNTGELFF. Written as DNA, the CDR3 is TGTGCCAGCAGGAGACTAACTAACACCGGGGAGCTGTTTTTT.

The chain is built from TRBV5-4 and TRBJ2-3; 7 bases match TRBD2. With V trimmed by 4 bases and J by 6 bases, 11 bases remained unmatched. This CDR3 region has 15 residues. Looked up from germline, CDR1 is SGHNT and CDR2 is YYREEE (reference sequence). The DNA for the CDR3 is TGTGCCAGCAGCCGCGGGAGTGCGCCAGGGGATACGCAGTATTTT. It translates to CASSRGSAPGDTQYF. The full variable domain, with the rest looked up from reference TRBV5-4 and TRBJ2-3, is ETGVTQSPTHLIKTRGQQVTLRCSSQSGHNTVSWYQQALGQGPQFIFQYYREEENGRGNFPPRFSGLQFPNYSSELNVNALELDDSALYLCASSRGSAPGDTQYFGPGTRLTVL.